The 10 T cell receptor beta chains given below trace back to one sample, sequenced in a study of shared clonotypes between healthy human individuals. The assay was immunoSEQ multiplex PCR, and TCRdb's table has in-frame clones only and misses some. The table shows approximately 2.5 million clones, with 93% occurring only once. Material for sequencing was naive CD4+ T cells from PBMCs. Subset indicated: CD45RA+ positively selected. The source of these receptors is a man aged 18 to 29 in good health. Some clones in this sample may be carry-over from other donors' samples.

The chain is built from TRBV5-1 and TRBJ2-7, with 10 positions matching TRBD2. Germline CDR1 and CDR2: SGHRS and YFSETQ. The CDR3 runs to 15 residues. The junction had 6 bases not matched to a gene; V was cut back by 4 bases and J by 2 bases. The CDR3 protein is CASSPGTSEAYEQYF. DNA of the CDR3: TGCGCCAGCAGCCCCGGGACTAGCGAGGCCTACGAGCAGTACTTC.

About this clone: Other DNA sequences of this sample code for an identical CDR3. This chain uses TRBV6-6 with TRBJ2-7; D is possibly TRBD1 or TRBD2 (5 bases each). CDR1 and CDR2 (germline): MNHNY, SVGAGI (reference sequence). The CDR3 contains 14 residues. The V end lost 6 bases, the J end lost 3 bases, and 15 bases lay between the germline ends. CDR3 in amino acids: CASSRGTGNYEQYF. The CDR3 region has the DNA TGTGCCAGCAGCAGAGGGACGGGTAACTACGAGCAGTACTTC.

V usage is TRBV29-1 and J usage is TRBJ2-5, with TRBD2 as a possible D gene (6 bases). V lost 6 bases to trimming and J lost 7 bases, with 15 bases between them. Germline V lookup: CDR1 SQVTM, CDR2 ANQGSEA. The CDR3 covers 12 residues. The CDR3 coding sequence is TGCAGCGTGGGACTTCGGGCTGGGACCCAGTACTTC. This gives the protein CSVGLRAGTQYF.

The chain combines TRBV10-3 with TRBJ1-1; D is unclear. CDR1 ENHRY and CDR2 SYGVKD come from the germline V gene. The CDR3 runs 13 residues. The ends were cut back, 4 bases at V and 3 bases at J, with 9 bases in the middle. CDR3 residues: CAISGSADTEAFF. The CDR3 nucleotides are TGTGCCATCAGTGGATCAGCGGACACTGAAGCTTTCTTT.

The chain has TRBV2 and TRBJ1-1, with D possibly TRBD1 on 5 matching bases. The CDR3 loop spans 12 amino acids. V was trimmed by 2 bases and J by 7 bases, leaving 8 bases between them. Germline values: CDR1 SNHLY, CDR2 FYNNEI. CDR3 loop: CASSESGLEAFF. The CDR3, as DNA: TGTGCCAGCAGTGAATCGGGACTTGAAGCTTTCTTT. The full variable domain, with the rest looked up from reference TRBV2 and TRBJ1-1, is EPEVTQTPSHQVTQMGQEVILRCVPISNHLYFYWYRQILGQKVEFLVSFYNNEISEKSEIFDDQFSVERPDGSNFTLKIRSTKLEDSAMYFCASSESGLEAFFGQGTRLTVV.

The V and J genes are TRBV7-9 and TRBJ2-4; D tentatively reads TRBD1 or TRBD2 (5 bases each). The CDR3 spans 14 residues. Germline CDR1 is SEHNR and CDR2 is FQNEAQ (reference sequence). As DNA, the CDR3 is TGTGCTACCAGGGACCTTGGTACCAAAAACATTCAGTACTTC. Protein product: CATRDLGTKNIQYF.

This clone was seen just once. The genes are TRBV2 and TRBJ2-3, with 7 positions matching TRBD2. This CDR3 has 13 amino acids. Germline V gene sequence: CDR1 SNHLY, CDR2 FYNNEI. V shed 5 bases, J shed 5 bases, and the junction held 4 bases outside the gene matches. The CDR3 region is CASSIGLEDTQYF. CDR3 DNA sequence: TGTGCCAGCAGTATAGGACTAGAAGATACGCAGTATTTT. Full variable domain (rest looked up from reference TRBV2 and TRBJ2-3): EPEVTQTPSHQVTQMGQEVILRCVPISNHLYFYWYRQILGQKVEFLVSFYNNEISEKSEIFDDQFSVERPDGSNFTLKIRSTKLEDSAMYFCASSIGLEDTQYFGPGTRLTVL.

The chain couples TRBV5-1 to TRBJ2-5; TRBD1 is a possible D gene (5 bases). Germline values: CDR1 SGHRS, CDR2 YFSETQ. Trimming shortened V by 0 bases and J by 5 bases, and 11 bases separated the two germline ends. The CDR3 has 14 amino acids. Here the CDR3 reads CASSLGGATETQYF. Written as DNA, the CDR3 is TGCGCCAGCAGCTTGGGGGGCGCTACGGAGACCCAGTACTTC.

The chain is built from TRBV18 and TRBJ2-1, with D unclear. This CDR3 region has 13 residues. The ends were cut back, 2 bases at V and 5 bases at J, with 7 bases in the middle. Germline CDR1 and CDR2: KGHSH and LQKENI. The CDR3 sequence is CASSPGMNNEQFF. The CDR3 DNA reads TGTGCCAGCTCACCAGGGATGAACAATGAGCAGTTCTTC.

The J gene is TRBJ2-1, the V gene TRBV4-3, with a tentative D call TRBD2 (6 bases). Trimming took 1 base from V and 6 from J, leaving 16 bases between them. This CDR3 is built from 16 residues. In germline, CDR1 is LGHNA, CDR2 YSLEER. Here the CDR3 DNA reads TGCGCCAGCAGCCAAGTTTTCACAGGAGGGGTCAATGAGCAGTTCTTC. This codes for CASSQVFTGGVNEQFF.